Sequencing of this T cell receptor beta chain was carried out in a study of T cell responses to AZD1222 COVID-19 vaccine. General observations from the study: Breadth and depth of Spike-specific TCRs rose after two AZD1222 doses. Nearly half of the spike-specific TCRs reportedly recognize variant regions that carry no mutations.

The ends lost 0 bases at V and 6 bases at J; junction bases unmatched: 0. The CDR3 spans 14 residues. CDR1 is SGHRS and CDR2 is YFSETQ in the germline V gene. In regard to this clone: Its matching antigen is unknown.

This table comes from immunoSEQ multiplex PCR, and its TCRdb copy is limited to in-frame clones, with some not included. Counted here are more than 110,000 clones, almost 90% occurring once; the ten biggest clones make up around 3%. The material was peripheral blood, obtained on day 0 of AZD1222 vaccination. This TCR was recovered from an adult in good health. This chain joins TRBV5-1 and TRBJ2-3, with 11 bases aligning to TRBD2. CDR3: CASSLGTSGDTQYF. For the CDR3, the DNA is TGCGCCAGCAGCTTGGGGACTAGCGGGGATACGCAGTATTTT.